The 5 T cell receptor beta chains below come from one sample, sequenced in a study of T cell changes during pregnancy in multiple sclerosis. Produced via immunoSEQ multiplex PCR; TCRdb's table is partial and in-frame only. The table lists 35,000 to 50,000 clones, 91% of them singletons, with 0.45% to 0.55% in the top ten. Here the sequenced sample was CD4+ T cells from peripheral blood mononuclear cells, taken in the third trimester of pregnancy. The receptors were gathered from a female donor in good health, enrolled as a control in a pregnancy study.

V usage is TRBV7-3 and J usage is TRBJ2-7; 8 nucleotides match TRBD2. Germline values: CDR1 SGHTA, CDR2 FQGTGA. The CDR3 runs to 16 residues. After removal of 0 bases from V and 5 bases from J, the junction contained 9 bases not matched to a gene. The CDR3 nucleotides read TGTGCCAGCAGCTTAACCCCTCTAGGTAGCGGGGACGAGCAGTACTTC. Translating gives CASSLTPLGSGDEQYF.

The J gene is TRBJ2-1, the V gene TRBV7-7; 10 bases agree with TRBD2. The CDR3 extends over 15 amino acids. CDR1 is SSHAT, CDR2 FNYEAQ, per germline (reference sequence). CDR3 in DNA: TGTGGCGCGAGGCCCCCCCCAGCGGGAGGGGATGAGCAGTTCTTC. Residues: CGARPPPAGGDEQFF. The whole variable domain, filled in from reference TRBV7-7 and TRBJ2-1, reads GAGVSQSPRYKVTKRGQDVTLRCDPISSHATLYWYQQALGQGPEFLTYFNYEAQPDKSGLPSDRFSAERPEGSISTLTIQRTEQRDSAMYRCGARPPPAGGDEQFFGPGTRLTVL.

V gene TRBV29-1 combines with J gene TRBJ1-5, with 8 positions matching TRBD1. The CDR3 runs to 14 residues. Germline-derived CDR1 and CDR2 are SQVTM and ANQGSEA. After removal of 6 bases from V and 5 bases from J, the junction contained 9 bases not matched to a gene. CDR3 coding DNA: TGCAGCGTGGGGGAACAGGGGGGGGATCAGCCCCAGCATTTT. This encodes CSVGEQGGDQPQHF.

The chain couples TRBV27 to TRBJ1-2; TRBD1 aligns across 10 bases. CDR1 is MNHEY, CDR2 SMNVEV, per germline (reference sequence). Trimming took 6 bases from V and 5 from J; bases not matched to a gene: 9. The CDR3 is 15 amino acids. In nucleotides, the CDR3 is TGTGCCAGCAGCTTCGGTGGGACAGGGGTATATGGCTACACCTTC. Residues: CASSFGGTGVYGYTF.

The CDR3 DNA follows: TGTGCCAGCAGTGAATGGGGACAGGGCTCCTACAATGAGCAGTTCTTC. Residues: CASSEWGQGSYNEQFF. The chain couples TRBV25-1 to TRBJ2-1, with 9 bases matching TRBD1. The length of the CDR3 is 16 residues. CDR1 and CDR2 (germline): MGHDK, SYGVNS. The trim removed 1 base at V and 0 bases at J, leaving 1 base unmatched.